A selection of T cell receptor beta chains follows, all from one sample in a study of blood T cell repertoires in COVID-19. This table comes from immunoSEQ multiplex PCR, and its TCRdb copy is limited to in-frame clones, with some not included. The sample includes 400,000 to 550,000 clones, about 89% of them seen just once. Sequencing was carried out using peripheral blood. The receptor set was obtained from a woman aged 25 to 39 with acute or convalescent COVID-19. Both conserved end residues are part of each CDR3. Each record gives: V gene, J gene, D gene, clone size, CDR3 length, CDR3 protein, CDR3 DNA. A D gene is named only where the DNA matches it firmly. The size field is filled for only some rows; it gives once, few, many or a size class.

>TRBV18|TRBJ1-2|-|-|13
CASSQDSLGGYTF
TGTGCCAGCTCCCAGGACTCTTTGGGTGGCTACACCTTC
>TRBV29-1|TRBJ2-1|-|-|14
CSGHRDKRTDEQFF
TGCAGCGGTCACCGGGACAAAAGGACGGATGAGCAGTTCTTC
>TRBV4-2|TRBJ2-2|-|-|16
CASSLNTGAGTGELFF
TGTGCCAGCAGCCTAAATACAGGGGCGGGGACCGGGGAGCTGTTTTTT
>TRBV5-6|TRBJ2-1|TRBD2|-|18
CASSLGLRRGAEFNEQFF
TGTGCCAGCAGCCTTGGATTGCGGCGGGGGGCCGAGTTTAATGAGCAGTTCTTC
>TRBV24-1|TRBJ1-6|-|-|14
CATSPGYDNSPLHF
TGTGCCACCAGTCCGGGATACGATAATTCACCCCTCCACTTT
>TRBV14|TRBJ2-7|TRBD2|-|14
CASSQDYLGLDQYF
TGTGCCAGCAGCCAAGATTACCTAGGACTAGATCAGTACTTC
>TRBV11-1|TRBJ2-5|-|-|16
CASSPGRGNFQETQYF
TGTGCCAGCAGCCCAGGGCGCGGGAACTTCCAAGAGACCCAGTACTTC
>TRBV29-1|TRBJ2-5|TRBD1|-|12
CSVAQGAETQYF
TGCAGCGTTGCCCAGGGGGCTGAGACCCAGTACTTC
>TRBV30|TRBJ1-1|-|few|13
CAWMGGPITEAFF
TGTGCCTGGATGGGGGGTCCTATCACTGAAGCTTTCTTT
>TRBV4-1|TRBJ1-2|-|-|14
CASSQVDTNYGYTF
TGCGCCAGCAGCCAAGTCGACACAAACTATGGCTACACCTTC
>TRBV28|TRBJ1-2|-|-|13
CASSFSSGEGYTF
TGTGCCAGCAGTTTTTCATCAGGGGAGGGCTACACCTTC
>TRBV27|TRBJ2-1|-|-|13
CASSPGMPNEQFF
TGTGCCAGCAGTCCAGGGATGCCGAATGAGCAGTTCTTC
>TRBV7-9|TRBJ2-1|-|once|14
CASSLASGRNEQFF
TGTGCCAGCAGCTTAGCGTCAGGGCGGAATGAGCAGTTCTTC
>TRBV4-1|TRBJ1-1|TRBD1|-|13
CASSQRTGLEAFF
TGCGCCAGCAGCCAAAGGACAGGGCTTGAAGCTTTCTTT
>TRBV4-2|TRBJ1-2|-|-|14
CASSQDWSGKGYTF
TGTGCCAGCAGCCAAGATTGGTCGGGGAAGGGCTACACCTTC
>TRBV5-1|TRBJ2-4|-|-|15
CASSSQVGGLDIQYF
TGCGCCAGCAGCTCCCAGGTGGGGGGATTGGACATTCAGTACTTC
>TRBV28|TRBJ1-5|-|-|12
CASREGGQPQHF
TGTGCCAGCAGGGAAGGGGGTCAGCCCCAGCATTTT
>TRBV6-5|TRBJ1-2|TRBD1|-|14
CASRRGTGVYGYTF
TGTGCCAGCAGAAGAGGGACAGGGGTCTATGGCTACACCTTC
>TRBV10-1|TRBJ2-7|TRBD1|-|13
CASSPDRVAPPYF
TGCGCCAGCAGCCCCGACAGGGTAGCCCCTCCGTACTTC
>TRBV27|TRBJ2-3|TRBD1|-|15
CASSPGQGMTDTQYF
TGTGCCAGCAGCCCGGGACAGGGGATGACAGATACGCAGTATTTT
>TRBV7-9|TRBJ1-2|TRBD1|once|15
CASSTRQGGSNGYTF
TGTGCCAGCAGCACACGACAGGGCGGATCAAATGGCTACACCTTC
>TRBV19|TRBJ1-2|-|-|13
CATSDSPNYGYTF
TGTGCCACCTCCGACAGCCCAAACTATGGCTACACCTTC
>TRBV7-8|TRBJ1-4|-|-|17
CASSLRLPRTTNEKLFF
TGTGCCAGCAGCTTAAGACTCCCACGAACAACTAATGAAAAACTGTTTTTT
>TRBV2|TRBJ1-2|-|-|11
CASRSDGGYTF
TGTGCCAGCAGATCAGACGGGGGCTACACCTTC